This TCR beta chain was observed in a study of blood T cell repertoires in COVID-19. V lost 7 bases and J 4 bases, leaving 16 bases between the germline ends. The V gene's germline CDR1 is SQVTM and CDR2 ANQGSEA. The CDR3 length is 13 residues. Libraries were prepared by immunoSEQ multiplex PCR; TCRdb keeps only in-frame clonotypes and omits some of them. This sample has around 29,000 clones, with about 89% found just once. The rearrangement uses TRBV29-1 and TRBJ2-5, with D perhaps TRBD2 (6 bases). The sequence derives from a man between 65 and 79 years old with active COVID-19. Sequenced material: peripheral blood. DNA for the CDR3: TGCAGCGCCCCGTCACGGGGAGGAGAGACCCAGTACTTC. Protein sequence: CSAPSRGGETQYF.